A selection of T cell receptor beta chains follows, all from one sample in a study of radiation and T cells in renal cell carcinoma. Measured with immunoSEQ multiplex PCR; TCRdb has only the in-frame clones, and not every one. This table has over 85,000 clones, about 82% appearing once. The sequencing used blood, collected from a patient whose treatment included radiotherapy and nephrectomy. Source of these receptors: a man aged 50 to 60 with renal cell carcinoma. Both conserved end residues are part of each CDR3. A D gene is named only where the DNA matches it firmly. A clone size is listed for some rows: how often the clone was seen (once, few, many), or a class if it is expanded.

>TRBV7-2|TRBJ2-7|NA|NA
TGTGCCAGCAGCGCTACCCTGGGGGCGTCCTACGAGCAGTACTTC
CASSATLGASYEQYF
>TRBV2|TRBJ2-7|NA|TRBD2
TGTGCCAGCAAGGGGGCTAGCGGGAGCTACGAGCAGTACTTC
CASKGASGSYEQYF
>TRBV10-3|TRBJ2-5|NA|NA
TGTGCCATCAGTGAAAAGGGTCCGGCACAAGAGACCCAGTACTTC
CAISEKGPAQETQYF
>TRBV4-1|TRBJ2-2|NA|TRBD2
TGCGCCAGCAGCCAGACCGGTCTAGCGGGAGTCACCGGGGAGCTGTTTTTT
CASSQTGLAGVTGELFF
>TRBV21-1|TRBJ2-7|NA|NA
TGTGCCAGCAGCAAAGAACAGAATAAAGCCTACGAGCAGTACTTC
CASSKEQNKAYEQYF
>TRBV7-2|TRBJ2-7|NA|TRBD1
TGTGCCAGCAGCACCGGGACAGAATACTACGAGCAGTACTTC
CASSTGTEYYEQYF
>TRBV28|TRBJ2-6|NA|TRBD2
TGTGCCAGCAGCCTAACTAGCGAGAGTGCCAACGTCCTGACTTTC
CASSLTSESANVLTF
>TRBV2|TRBJ2-1|NA|NA
TGTGCCAGCAGTGATCCCGGGGGCTCCTACAATGAGCAGTTCTTC
CASSDPGGSYNEQFF
>TRBV4-1|TRBJ1-2|NA|TRBD1
TGCGCCAGCAGCCAAGAGCCCGGACAGGGGAACTATGGCTACACCTTC
CASSQEPGQGNYGYTF
>TRBV7-3|TRBJ1-5|NA|TRBD1
TGTGCCAGCAGCCAGGACAGGGGGAGCAATCAGCCCCAGCATTTT
CASSQDRGSNQPQHF
>TRBV10-3|TRBJ2-7|NA|TRBD1
TGTGCCATCAGGGACCGGGACAGGGGTTACTACGAGCAGTACTTC
CAIRDRDRGYYEQYF
>TRBV28|TRBJ1-1|NA|NA
TGTGCCAGCAGGGGAGTGTGGGATACTTGGAACACTGAAGCTTTCTTT
CASRGVWDTWNTEAFF
>TRBV6-1|TRBJ2-2|NA|NA
TGTGCCAGCAGTGAACTTGCCCCGGGTCGCGGGGAGCTGTTTTTT
CASSELAPGRGELFF
>TRBV7-9|TRBJ2-1|NA|NA
TGTGCCAGCACTCCCTTCTGGGGGTACTCCTACAATGAGCAGTTCTTC
CASTPFWGYSYNEQFF
>TRBV4-3|TRBJ1-2|NA|NA
TGCGCCAGCAGCCAAGGGAGAGGGCAGTCAAACCCTCTCTATGGCTACACCTTC
CASSQGRGQSNPLYGYTF
>TRBV19|TRBJ1-1|NA|NA
TGTGCCAGTAGTATAGGAGAGGAGAGGGGATGGGAAGCTTTCTTT
CASSIGEERGWEAFF
>TRBV7-2|TRBJ2-1|NA|NA
TGTGCCAGCAGCCCCCTAGGTCAGGGGAGCAATGAGCAGTTCTTC
CASSPLGQGSNEQFF
>TRBV5-5|TRBJ2-7|NA|NA
TGTGCCAGCAGCCCCTGGGACACGATCTACGAGCAGTACTTC
CASSPWDTIYEQYF
>TRBV11-1|TRBJ1-1|NA|NA
TGTGCCAGCAGCCCGCTTGACACTGAAGCTTTCTTT
CASSPLDTEAFF
>TRBV6-1|TRBJ1-4|NA|NA
TGTGCCAGCAGTATAACGGGACCTAATGAAAAACTGTTTTTT
CASSITGPNEKLFF
>TRBV7-3|TRBJ2-2|NA|NA
TGTGCCAGCAGCCCTCGACTATTCGGGGAGCTGTTTTTT
CASSPRLFGELFF
>TRBV6-6|TRBJ1-2|NA|NA
TGTGCCAGCCTCAAGACTCGCACCGGGACGCTCAATGGCTACACCTTC
CASLKTRTGTLNGYTF
>TRBV7-2|TRBJ1-1|once|TRBD1
TGTGCCAGCAGCGCCTACAGGGGTCCAGAAGCTTTCTTT
CASSAYRGPEAFF
>TRBV7-9|TRBJ2-1|once|TRBD2
TGTGCCAGCAGCCCCGGAGGTAGCGGGAGTTACAATGAGCAGTTCTTC
CASSPGGSGSYNEQFF
>TRBV9|TRBJ2-1|once|TRBD2
TGTGCCAGCAGCGTAGCGGGAGGAGTAAACAATGAGCAGTTCTTC
CASSVAGGVNNEQFF
>TRBV29-1|TRBJ1-2|NA|NA
TGCAGCGTTGGGGACATAGGGCAGGACTATGGCTACACCTTC
CSVGDIGQDYGYTF
>TRBV9|TRBJ1-1|once|NA
TGTGCCAGCAGCGTACACCGGGACACTGAAGCTTTCTTT
CASSVHRDTEAFF
>TRBV4-1|TRBJ1-3|NA|NA
TGCGCCAGCAGCCAATTACCCCCTGGCTCTGGAAACACCATATATTTT
CASSQLPPGSGNTIYF
>TRBV19|TRBJ2-4|NA|TRBD2
TGTGCCAGTAGTATGGTGCTAGCGGGAGTAGTAGCCAAAAACATTCAGTACTTC
CASSMVLAGVVAKNIQYF
>TRBV19|TRBJ1-4|NA|TRBD1
TGTGCCAGTAGTTTCCCCGGACAGGGGGCATCGGAAAAACTGTTTTTT
CASSFPGQGASEKLFF